This T cell receptor (beta chain) was sequenced during a study of cytomegalovirus exposure and HLA in healthy donors. Study-wide results and caveats: Presence/absence comparisons presumed near-even sequencing depth among donors. Later analysis reportedly placed an Asian-associated ancestry cluster below the roughly 670-donor mean in N-insertions.

CDR1 SGHRS and CDR2 YFSETQ come from the germline V gene. This CDR3 region has 14 residues. The V and J ends lost 0 bases and 4 bases respectively, with 9 bases between them. The PCR used 60 Vbeta and 13 Jbeta primers. Assay used: immunoSEQ multiplex PCR; TCRdb lists only in-frame clones, some missing. Of about 120,000 clones listed, about three fifths are singletons. The table lists this clone with a few counts. The antigen remains undetermined. The clonotype originates from a man aged 40-49 years in good health and CMV-seropositive. The rearrangement uses TRBV5-1 and TRBJ2-3; possible D gene TRBD2, 6 bases. Sequenced: PBMCs. CDR3 residues: CASSLGGGADTQYF. CDR3 coding DNA: TGCGCCAGCAGCTTGGGGGGAGGAGCAGATACGCAGTATTTT.